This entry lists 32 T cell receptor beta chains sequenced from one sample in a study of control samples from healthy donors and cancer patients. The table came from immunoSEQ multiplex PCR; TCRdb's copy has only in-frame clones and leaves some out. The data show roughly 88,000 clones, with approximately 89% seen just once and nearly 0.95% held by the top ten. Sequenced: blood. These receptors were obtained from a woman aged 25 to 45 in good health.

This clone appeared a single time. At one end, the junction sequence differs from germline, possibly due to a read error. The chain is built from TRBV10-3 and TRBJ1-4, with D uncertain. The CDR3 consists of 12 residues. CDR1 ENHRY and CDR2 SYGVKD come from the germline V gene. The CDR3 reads CVISPGMKKLFF. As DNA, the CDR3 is TGTGTCATCAGCCCCGGGATGAAAAAACTGTTTTTT.

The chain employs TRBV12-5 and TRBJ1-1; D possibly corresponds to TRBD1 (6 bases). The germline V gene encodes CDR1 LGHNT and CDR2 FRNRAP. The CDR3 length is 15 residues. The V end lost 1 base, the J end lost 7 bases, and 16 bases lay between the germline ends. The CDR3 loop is CASGLGVTRGSEAFF. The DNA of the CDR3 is TGTGCTAGTGGTTTGGGCGTTACAAGGGGGAGTGAAGCTTTCTTT. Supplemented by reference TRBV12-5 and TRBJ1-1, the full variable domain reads DARVTQTPRHKVTEMGQEVTMRCQPILGHNTVFWYRQTMMQGLELLAYFRNRAPLDDSGMPKDRFSAEMPDATLATLKIQPSEPRDSAVYFCASGLGVTRGSEAFFGQGTRLTVV.

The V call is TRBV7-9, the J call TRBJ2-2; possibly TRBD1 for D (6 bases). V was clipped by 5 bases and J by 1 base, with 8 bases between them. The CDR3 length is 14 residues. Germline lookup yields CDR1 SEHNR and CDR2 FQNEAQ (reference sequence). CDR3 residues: CASSETGNTGELFF. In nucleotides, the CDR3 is TGTGCCAGCAGCGAGACAGGGAACACCGGGGAGCTGTTTTTT. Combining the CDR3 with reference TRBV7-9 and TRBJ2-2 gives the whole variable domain DTGVSQNPRHKITKRGQNVTFRCDPISEHNRLYWYRQTLGQGPEFLTYFQNEAQLEKSRLLSDRFSAERPKGSFSTLEIQRTEQGDSAMYLCASSETGNTGELFFGEGSRLTVL.

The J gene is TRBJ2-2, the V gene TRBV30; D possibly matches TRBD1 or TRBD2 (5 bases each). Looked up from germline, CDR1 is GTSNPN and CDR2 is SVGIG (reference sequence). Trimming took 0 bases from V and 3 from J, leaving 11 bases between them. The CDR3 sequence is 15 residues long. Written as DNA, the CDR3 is TGTGCCTGGAGTGTACTCGGGGCCGACACCGGGGAGCTGTTTTTT. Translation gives CAWSVLGADTGELFF. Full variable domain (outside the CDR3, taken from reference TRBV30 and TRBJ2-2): SQTIHQWPATLVQPVGSPLSLECTVEGTSNPNLYWYRQAAGRGLQLLFYSVGIGQISSEVPQNLSASRPQDRQFILSSKKLLLSDSGFYLCAWSVLGADTGELFFGEGSRLTVL.

The CDR3 reads CASSAAGTGNQPQHF. DNA of the CDR3: TGTGCCAGCAGCGCGGCCGGGACAGGGAATCAGCCCCAGCATTTT. This chain links TRBV5-6 with TRBJ1-5; 9 positions match TRBD1. In germline, CDR1 is SGHDT, CDR2 YYEEEE. The ends lost 4 bases at V and 4 bases at J; junction bases unmatched: 6. The CDR3 length is 15 residues.

CDR3 nucleotides: TGTGCCAGCAGTTTCGATCGGTTCAGAGAGACCCAGTACTTC. Residues: CASSFDRFRETQYF. This chain uses TRBV27 with TRBJ2-5, with unresolved D. V lost 3 bases, J lost 4 bases, and 12 bases lay in between. This CDR3 is built from 14 residues. CDR1 and CDR2 (germline): MNHEY, SMNVEV (reference sequence).

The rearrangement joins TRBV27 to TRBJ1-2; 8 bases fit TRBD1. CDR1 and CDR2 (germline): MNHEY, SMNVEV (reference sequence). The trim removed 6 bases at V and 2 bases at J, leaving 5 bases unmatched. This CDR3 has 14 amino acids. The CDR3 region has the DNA TGTGCCAGCAGGGCCGGGACAGGAAACTATGGCTACACCTTC. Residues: CASRAGTGNYGYTF.

The CDR3 loop reads CASSFANGEKLFF. The CDR3 bases are TGTGCCAGCAGCTTTGCAAACGGTGAAAAACTGTTTTTT. The V and J genes are TRBV11-2 and TRBJ1-4, with D unresolved. The CDR3 runs to 13 residues. Germline lookup yields CDR1 SGHAT and CDR2 FQNNGV. With 3 bases removed from V and 7 bases from J, the gap between germline ends came to 9 bases. The full variable domain, completed using reference TRBV11-2 and TRBJ1-4, is EAGVAQSPRYKIIEKRQSVAFWCNPISGHATLYWYQQILGQGPKLLIQFQNNGVVDDSQLPKDRFSAERLKGVDSTLKIQPAKLEDSAVYLCASSFANGEKLFFGSGTQLSVL.

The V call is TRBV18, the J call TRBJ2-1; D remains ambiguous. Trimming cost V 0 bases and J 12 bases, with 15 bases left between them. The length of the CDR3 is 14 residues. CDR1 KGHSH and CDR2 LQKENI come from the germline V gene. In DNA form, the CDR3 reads TGTGCCAGCTCACCACCGAGTATTAGGGAATCGCAGTTCTTC. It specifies CASSPPSIRESQFF.

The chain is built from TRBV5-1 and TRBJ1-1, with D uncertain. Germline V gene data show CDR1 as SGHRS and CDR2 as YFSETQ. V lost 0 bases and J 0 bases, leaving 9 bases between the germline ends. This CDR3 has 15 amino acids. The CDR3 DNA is TGCGCCAGCAGCTTGGGAGGGTCCATGAACACTGAAGCTTTCTTT. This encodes CASSLGGSMNTEAFF.

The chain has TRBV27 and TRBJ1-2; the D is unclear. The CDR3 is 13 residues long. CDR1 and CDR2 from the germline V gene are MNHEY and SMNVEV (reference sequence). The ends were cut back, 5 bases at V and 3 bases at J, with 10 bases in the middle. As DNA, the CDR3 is TGTGCCAGCAGTCGCACCGCTTACTATGGCTACACCTTC. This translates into CASSRTAYYGYTF.

The CDR3 coding sequence is TGTGCCTGGAGTGTACAGAACAGCCAGCCCCAGCATTTT. Amino acid sequence: CAWSVQNSQPQHF. The chain recombines TRBV30 with TRBJ1-5; D call uncertain. Germline CDR1 is GTSNPN and CDR2 is SVGIG (reference sequence). Trimming cost V 0 bases and J 7 bases, with 10 bases left between them. The CDR3 covers 13 residues.

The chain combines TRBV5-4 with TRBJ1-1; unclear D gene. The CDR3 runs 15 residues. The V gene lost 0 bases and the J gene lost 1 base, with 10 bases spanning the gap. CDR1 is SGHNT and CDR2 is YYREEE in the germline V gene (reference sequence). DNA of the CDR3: TGTGCCAGCAGCTTGGTTGGGGTTGCGAACACTGAAGCTTTCTTT. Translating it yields CASSLVGVANTEAFF.

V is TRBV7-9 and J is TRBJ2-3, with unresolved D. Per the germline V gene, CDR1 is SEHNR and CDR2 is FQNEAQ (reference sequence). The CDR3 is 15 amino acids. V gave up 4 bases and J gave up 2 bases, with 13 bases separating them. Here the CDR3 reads CASSSRTLNTDTQYF. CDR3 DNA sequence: TGTGCCAGCAGCTCCAGAACCTTAAACACAGATACGCAGTATTTT.

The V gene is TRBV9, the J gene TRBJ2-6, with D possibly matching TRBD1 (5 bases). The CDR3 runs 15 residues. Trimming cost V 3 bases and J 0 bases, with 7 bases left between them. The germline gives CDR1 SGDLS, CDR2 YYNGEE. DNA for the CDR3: TGTGCCAGCAGCGAAACAGGCTCTGGGGCCAACGTCCTGACTTTC. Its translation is CASSETGSGANVLTF.

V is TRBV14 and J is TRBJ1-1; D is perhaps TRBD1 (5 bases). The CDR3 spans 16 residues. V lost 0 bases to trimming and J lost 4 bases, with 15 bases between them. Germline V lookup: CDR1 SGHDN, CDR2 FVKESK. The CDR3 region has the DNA TGTGCCAGCAGCCAAGATATGAGGGGCCGGGGCACTGAAGCTTTCTTT. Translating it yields CASSQDMRGRGTEAFF.

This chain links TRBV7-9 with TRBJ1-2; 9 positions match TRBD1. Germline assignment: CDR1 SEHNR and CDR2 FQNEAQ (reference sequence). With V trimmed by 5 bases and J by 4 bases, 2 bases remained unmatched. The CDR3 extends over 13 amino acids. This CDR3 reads CASSPTGGYGYTF. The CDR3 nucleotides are TGTGCCAGCAGCCCGACAGGGGGCTATGGCTACACCTTC.

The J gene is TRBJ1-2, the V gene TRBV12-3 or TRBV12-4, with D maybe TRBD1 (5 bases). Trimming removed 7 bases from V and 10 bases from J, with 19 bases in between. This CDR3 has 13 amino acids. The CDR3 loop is CASTLWQGGTYTF. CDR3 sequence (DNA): TGTGCCAGCACCTTATGGCAGGGAGGGACCTACACCTTC.

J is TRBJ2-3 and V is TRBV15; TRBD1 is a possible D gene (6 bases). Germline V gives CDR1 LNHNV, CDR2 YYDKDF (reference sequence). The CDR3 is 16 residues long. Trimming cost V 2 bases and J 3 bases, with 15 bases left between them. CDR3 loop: CATSRRDLRGTDTQYF. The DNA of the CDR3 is TGTGCCACCAGCAGACGGGACCTAAGGGGGACAGATACGCAGTATTTT.

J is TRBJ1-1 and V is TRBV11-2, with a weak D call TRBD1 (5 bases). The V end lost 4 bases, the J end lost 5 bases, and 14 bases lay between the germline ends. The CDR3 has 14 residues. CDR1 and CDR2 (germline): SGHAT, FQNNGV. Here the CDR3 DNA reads TGTGCCAGCAGCTCCAGGGATAGGCGGACTGAAGCTTTCTTT. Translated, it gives CASSSRDRRTEAFF.

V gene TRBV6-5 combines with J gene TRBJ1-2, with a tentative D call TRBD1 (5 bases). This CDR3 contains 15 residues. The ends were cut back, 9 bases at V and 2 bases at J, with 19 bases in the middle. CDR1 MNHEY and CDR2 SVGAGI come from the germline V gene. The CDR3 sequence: CASHWGPLGNYGYTF. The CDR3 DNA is TGTGCCAGTCATTGGGGACCGCTTGGGAACTATGGCTACACCTTC.

The CDR3: CASFTSEGWHEAFF. DNA for the CDR3: TGTGCCAGTTTCACCAGTGAAGGGTGGCATGAAGCTTTCTTT. This rearrangement joins TRBV18 to TRBJ1-1; D is ambiguous. The germline V and J ends were trimmed by 9 bases and 7 bases, with 21 bases remaining between them. Germline CDR1 is KGHSH and CDR2 is LQKENI. The CDR3 has 14 residues.

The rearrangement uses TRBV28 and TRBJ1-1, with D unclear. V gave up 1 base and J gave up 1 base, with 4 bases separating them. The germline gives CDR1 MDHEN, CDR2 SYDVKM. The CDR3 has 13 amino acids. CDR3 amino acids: CASSLYTNTEAFF. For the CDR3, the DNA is TGTGCCAGCAGTTTATACACGAACACTGAAGCTTTCTTT.

CDR3 amino acids: CASSFNHLNTEAFF. In nucleotides, the CDR3 is TGTGCCAGCAGCTTCAATCACCTGAACACTGAAGCTTTCTTT. The chain employs TRBV11-3 and TRBJ1-1; D is ambiguous. The ends were cut back, 3 bases at V and 0 bases at J, with 8 bases in the middle. CDR1 is SGHNT, CDR2 YENEEA, per germline. This CDR3 is 14 amino acids long.

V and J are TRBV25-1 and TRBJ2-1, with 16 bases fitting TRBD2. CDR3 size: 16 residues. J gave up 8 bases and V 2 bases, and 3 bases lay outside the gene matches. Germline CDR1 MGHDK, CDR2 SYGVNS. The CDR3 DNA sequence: TGTGCCAGCAGTGAACCGGGACTAGCGGGGGGGGATGAGCAGTTCTTC. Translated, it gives CASSEPGLAGGDEQFF.

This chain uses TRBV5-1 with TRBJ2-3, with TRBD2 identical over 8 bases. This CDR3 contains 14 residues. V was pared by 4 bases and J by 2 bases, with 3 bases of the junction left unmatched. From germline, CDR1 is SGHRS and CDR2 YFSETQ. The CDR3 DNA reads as TGCGCCAGCAGCGCACTAGCGGCCACAGATACGCAGTATTTT. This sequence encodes CASSALAATDTQYF.

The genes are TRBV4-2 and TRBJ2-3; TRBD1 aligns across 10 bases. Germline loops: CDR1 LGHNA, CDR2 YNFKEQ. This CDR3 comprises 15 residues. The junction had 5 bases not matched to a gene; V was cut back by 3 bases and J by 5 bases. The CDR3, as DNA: TGTGCCAGCAGCCAGGGACAGGGGATAGGAGATACGCAGTATTTT. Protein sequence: CASSQGQGIGDTQYF.

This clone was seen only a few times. In DNA form, the CDR3 reads TGTGCCAGCAGCTTGGAGGTGTTGAATAGCCCCGGGGAGCTGTTTTTT. This encodes CASSLEVLNSPGELFF. The V call is TRBV5-4, the J call TRBJ2-2; D ambiguous. Germline V gene sequence: CDR1 SGHNT, CDR2 YYREEE (reference sequence). Trimming left V 0 bases short and J 6 bases short, with 15 bases between. The CDR3 runs 16 residues.

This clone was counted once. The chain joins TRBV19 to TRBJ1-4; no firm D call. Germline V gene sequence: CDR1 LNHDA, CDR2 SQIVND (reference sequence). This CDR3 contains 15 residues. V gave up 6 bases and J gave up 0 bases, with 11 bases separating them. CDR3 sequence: CASSLRSSTNEKLFF. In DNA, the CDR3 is TGTGCCAGTAGCCTCCGGTCGTCAACTAATGAAAAACTGTTTTTT.

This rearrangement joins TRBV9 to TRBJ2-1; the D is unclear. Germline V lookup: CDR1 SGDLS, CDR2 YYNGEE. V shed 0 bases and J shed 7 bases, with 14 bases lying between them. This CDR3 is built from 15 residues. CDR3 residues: CASSVAPAVGNEQFF. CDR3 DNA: TGTGCCAGCAGCGTAGCCCCGGCTGTGGGGAATGAGCAGTTCTTC.

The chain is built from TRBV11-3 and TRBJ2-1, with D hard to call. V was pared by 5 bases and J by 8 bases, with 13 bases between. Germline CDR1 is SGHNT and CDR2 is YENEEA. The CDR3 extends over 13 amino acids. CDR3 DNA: TGTGCCAGCAGCGGTACCCGGGCTGATGAGCAGTTCTTC. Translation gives CASSGTRADEQFF.

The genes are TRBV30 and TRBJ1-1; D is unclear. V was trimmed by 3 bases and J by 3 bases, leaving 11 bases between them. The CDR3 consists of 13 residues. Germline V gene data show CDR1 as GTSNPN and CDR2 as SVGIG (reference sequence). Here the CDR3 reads CAWSEGSHTEAFF. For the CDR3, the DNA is TGTGCCTGGAGCGAAGGATCACACACTGAAGCTTTCTTT.